A single T cell receptor (beta chain) is shown here with its context. Its antigen is still unknown. The read falls 3 residues short of the CDR3 end, and the missing part is taken from the germline J gene. Genomic DNA, averaging roughly 1,200 ng per sample, yielded TCR beta CDR3 via immunoSEQ. Sequencing was performed with immunoSEQ multiplex PCR; in TCRdb, only in-frame clones are kept and a portion is missing. The data show over 20,000 clones, and the top ten clones hold roughly 4%. The record originates from a study of T cells in women clearing cervical HPV infection. Study-wide context: Cases were women with histologically confirmed HPV16-related CIN3 or worse, including 2 invasive cancers. For cases, blood was sampled a median about 150 days after lesion detection, interquartile range roughly 80 to 200 days.

Study conclusions and caveats: Controls had more TRBV6-7 (0.16%) than cases (roughly 0.11%).

This CDR3 comprises 17 residues. V lost 8 bases, J lost 0 bases, and 9 bases stayed unmatched. CDR1 is SSHAT and CDR2 is FNYEAQ in the germline V gene (reference sequence). Sequenced material: blood buffy coat. The origin of this receptor is a woman aged 18-70 years with a cervical HPV16 infection that either progressed to CIN3+ or cleared (not recorded which). The chain employs TRBV7-7 and TRBJ1-6, with 8 bases matching TRBD1. The chain's CDR3 is CASGYDRGDSYNSPLHF. Incomplete CDR3 DNA: TGTGCCAGCGGATATGACAGGGGCGACTCCTATAATTCACCC. Full variable domain (outside the CDR3, taken from reference TRBV7-7 and TRBJ1-6): GAGVSQSPRYKVTKRGQDVTLRCDPISSHATLYWYQQALGQGPEFLTYFNYEAQPDKSGLPSDRFSAERPEGSISTLTIQRTEQRDSAMYRCASGYDRGDSYNSPLHFGNGTRLTVT.